The clone carrying this T cell receptor beta chain has just a few counts. Its matching antigen is unknown. The sample belongs to a study of blood T cells in healthy people across ages. Per sample, at least 5 micrograms of total RNA were extracted. A second 7 to 11 cycle PCR used barcoded and J-beta primers. A template-switch adaptor containing 12 random nucleotides labeled each cDNA molecule. There were at least 2.5 million CDR3-containing paired-end reads obtained from each sample. TCRdb recomputed calls from the 5' RACE reads with MiXCR, one row per CDR3 protein. The sample records around 1,500,000 distinct CDR3 sequences, roughly 27% being singletons. Study conclusions and caveats: Relative to aged donors, long-lived donors carried more naive CD4+ cells and displayed higher diversity.

The CDR3 runs 15 residues. Germline assignment: CDR1 KGHDR and CDR2 SFDVKD. With V trimmed by 2 bases and J by 8 bases, 5 bases remained unmatched. This TCR derives from a woman in her twenties or thirties in good health. What was sequenced was blood. The genes are TRBV24-1 and TRBJ1-2; 12 bases align to TRBD1. CDR3 nucleotides: TGTGCCACCAGTGATTCGGGACAGGGGGCGAGAGGCTACACCTTC. This translates into CATSDSGQGARGYTF.